Presented here are 18 T cell receptor beta chains from one specimen sequenced in a study of T cells in Graves' hyperthyroidism and ophthalmopathy. The TCR beta CDR3 regions underwent amplification using RNA transcripts as the source. Initially, a first-round RT-PCR of the TCR CDR3 employed the HTBI primer set. One entry per CDR3 protein results from TCRdb running MiXCR on the multiplex PCR reads. The profile shows 500,000 to 750,000 distinct CDR3 sequences, approximately 15% of them singletons. The sample taken for sequencing was blood. All receptors come from a woman aged 18-29 years with Graves' ophthalmopathy.

Ten or more counts support this clonotype. The chain recombines TRBV2 with TRBJ1-2, with no clear D. The CDR3 loop spans 14 amino acids. The V end lost 0 bases, the J end lost 4 bases, and 9 bases lay between the germline ends. Per the germline V gene, CDR1 is SNHLY and CDR2 is FYNNEI. CDR3 in DNA: TGTGCCAGCAGTGAAGCGGGTCGGAGCTATGGCTACACCTTC. It translates to CASSEAGRSYGYTF.

This chain joins TRBV20-1 and TRBJ2-2; TRBD2 matches at 13 bases. After removal of 0 bases from V and 1 base from J, the junction contained 11 bases not matched to a gene. The CDR3 is 20 residues long. From germline, CDR1 is DFQATT and CDR2 SNEGSKA (reference sequence). The CDR3 protein is CSARDAIWTSGSWNTGELFF. The CDR3 nucleotides are TGCAGTGCTAGAGATGCAATTTGGACTAGCGGGAGTTGGAACACCGGGGAGCTGTTTTTT.

V is TRBV20-1 and J is TRBJ2-5; TRBD2 matches 7 bases. V gave up 0 bases and J gave up 4 bases; unmatched junction bases: 11. This CDR3 contains 16 residues. The germline V gene encodes CDR1 DFQATT and CDR2 SNEGSKA (reference sequence). The CDR3 DNA follows: TGCAGTGCTAGAGAAGGCCGCGGGAGCTGGGGAGAGACCCAGTACTTC. This gives the protein CSAREGRGSWGETQYF.

This clonotype was observed many times. This rearrangement joins TRBV20-1 to TRBJ1-3; D remains unclear. Trimming took off 2 bases at V and 0 bases at J, with 8 bases between the two ends. Germline V gene data show CDR1 as DFQATT and CDR2 as SNEGSKA (reference sequence). The CDR3 is made up of 14 amino acids. Here the CDR3 reads CSARKQASGNTIYF. In nucleotides, the CDR3 is TGCAGTGCTAGAAAGCAGGCCTCTGGAAACACCATATATTTT.

This clonotype was counted many times. V and J are TRBV28 and TRBJ2-7; 8 bases map to TRBD1. The germline V gene encodes CDR1 MDHEN and CDR2 SYDVKM. The ends lost 3 bases at V and 3 bases at J; junction bases unmatched: 4. The CDR3 totals 14 residues. The CDR3 DNA is TGTGCCAGCAGTTTGCCAGGGGGCCTCTACGAGCAGTACTTC. Translation gives CASSLPGGLYEQYF.

The chain recombines TRBV27 with TRBJ2-1; D remains ambiguous. The germline CDR1 and CDR2 sequences are MNHEY and SMNVEV (reference sequence). The V gene lost 5 bases and the J gene lost 12 bases, with 2 bases spanning the gap. The CDR3 runs 8 residues. Here the CDR3 reads CASSAQFF. The DNA for the CDR3 is TGTGCCAGCAGTGCGCAGTTCTTC.

This clonotype was recorded at least ten times. The rearrangement joins TRBV10-2 to TRBJ1-2; D gene ambiguous. The germline V and J ends were trimmed by 5 bases and 2 bases, with 15 bases remaining between them. CDR1 is WSHSY, CDR2 SAAADI, per germline. The CDR3 spans 15 residues. This chain's CDR3 is CASSNGRTLNYGYTF. For the CDR3, the DNA is TGCGCCAGCAGTAACGGCAGGACCTTAAACTATGGCTACACCTTC.

This chain uses TRBV27 with TRBJ1-6; no reliable D call. Germline CDR1 MNHEY, CDR2 SMNVEV (reference sequence). There are 17 residues in the CDR3. V was trimmed by 1 base and J by 3 bases, leaving 13 bases between them. The CDR3 is CASSLFAELLYNSPLHF. The CDR3 DNA follows: TGTGCCAGCAGTTTATTCGCAGAACTACTCTATAATTCACCCCTCCACTTT.

This clonotype occurred a few times. V is TRBV7-3 and J is TRBJ2-1, with 7 bases identical to TRBD2. The ends lost 5 bases at V and 7 bases at J; junction bases unmatched: 5. This CDR3 has 13 residues. The germline gives CDR1 SGHTA, CDR2 FQGTGA. CDR3 DNA sequence: TGTGCCAGCAGCGCTAGCGGTATAAATGAGCAGTTCTTC. Translation: CASSASGINEQFF.

This clonotype has a count of ten or more. This chain connects TRBV7-9 to TRBJ2-1; 8 bases agree with TRBD2. The CDR3 runs to 16 residues. The germline V gene encodes CDR1 SEHNR and CDR2 FQNEAQ (reference sequence). Germline trimming cut 2 bases from V and 6 bases from J; bases unmatched to any gene: 9. DNA for the CDR3: TGTGCCAGCAGCTTAATGGGACTAGAAGGGCGCAATGAGCAGTTCTTC. Translation gives CASSLMGLEGRNEQFF.

This clonotype was seen only a few times. V is TRBV2 and J is TRBJ1-2, with D possibly being TRBD1 (6 bases). The CDR3 is 16 residues long. Trimming stripped 2 bases from V and 0 bases from J, with 13 bases between. Germline V gene lookup returns CDR1 SNHLY and CDR2 FYNNEI. CDR3 sequence reads: CASSEIDRFSNYGYTF. The DNA of the CDR3 is TGTGCCAGCAGTGAAATAGACAGGTTCTCTAACTATGGCTACACCTTC.

Details on this clonotype: Its ends do not fully match the called genes, so a read error is possible. The chain carries TRBV30 and TRBJ1-1; 8 nucleotides line up with TRBD1. Per the germline V gene, CDR1 is GTSNPN and CDR2 is SVGIG (reference sequence). CDR3 length: 16 amino acids. CDR3 region: CPWKIFWDRLNTEAFF. The CDR3 region has the DNA TGTCCCTGGAAGATATTCTGGGACAGGCTGAACACTGAAGCTTTCTTT.

This clonotype was found a few times. V is TRBV6-1 and J is TRBJ1-2; 7 nucleotides agree with TRBD1. This CDR3 region has 15 residues. Germline V lookup: CDR1 MNHNS, CDR2 SASEGT. With V trimmed by 1 base and J by 4 bases, 6 bases remained unmatched. Here the CDR3 reads CASSEGQGVSYGYTF. The CDR3 nucleotides are TGTGCCAGCAGTGAAGGTCAGGGGGTGTCCTATGGCTACACCTTC.

The rearrangement uses TRBV6-5 and TRBJ1-3; D unclear. V gave up 2 bases and J gave up 4 bases, with 12 bases separating them. This CDR3 spans 15 amino acids. Germline V lookup: CDR1 MNHEY, CDR2 SVGAGI. In nucleotides, the CDR3 is TGTGCCAGCAGTTACCTCGCAACGACCGGAAACACCATATATTTT. This translates into CASSYLATTGNTIYF.

This clonotype was observed many times. The chain is built from TRBV28 and TRBJ1-5, with 8 bases that match TRBD1. Germline values: CDR1 MDHEN, CDR2 SYDVKM. CDR3 length: 17 amino acids. The ends lost 3 bases at V and 4 bases at J; junction bases unmatched: 11. The CDR3 loop reads CASSFGGGTGRNQPQHF. DNA of the CDR3: TGTGCCAGCAGTTTCGGGGGGGGGACAGGCCGAAATCAGCCCCAGCATTTT.

The CDR3 spells CASSSPYVPSGRNEQFF. CDR3 nucleotides: TGTGCCAGCAGCTCCCCCTATGTGCCTAGCGGGAGGAATGAGCAGTTCTTC. This chain links TRBV11-2 with TRBJ2-1, with 11 nucleotides matching TRBD2. CDR1 and CDR2 (germline): SGHAT, FQNNGV. The CDR3 spans 17 residues. V dropped 4 bases and J dropped 7; count of bases not matched to a gene: 12.

Ten or more counts support this clonotype. This chain connects TRBV30 to TRBJ1-2; D remains unclear. CDR3 length equals 14 residues. Per germline, CDR1 GTSNPN and CDR2 SVGIG (reference sequence). V was pared by 5 bases and J by 4 bases, with 17 bases between. CDR3 sequence: CAWLPPGVLYGYTF. The CDR3 nucleotides are TGTGCCTGGCTTCCCCCTGGGGTTCTCTATGGCTACACCTTC.

This clonotype was counted only a few times. This chain uses TRBV9 with TRBJ1-1; perhaps TRBD1 as D (5 bases). With 3 bases removed from V and 4 bases from J, the gap between germline ends came to 16 bases. This CDR3 region has 15 residues. Germline assignment: CDR1 SGDLS and CDR2 YYNGEE. CDR3 region: CASSAYSTGGTEAFF. CDR3 DNA sequence: TGTGCCAGCAGCGCGTATTCCACCGGGGGCACTGAAGCTTTCTTT.